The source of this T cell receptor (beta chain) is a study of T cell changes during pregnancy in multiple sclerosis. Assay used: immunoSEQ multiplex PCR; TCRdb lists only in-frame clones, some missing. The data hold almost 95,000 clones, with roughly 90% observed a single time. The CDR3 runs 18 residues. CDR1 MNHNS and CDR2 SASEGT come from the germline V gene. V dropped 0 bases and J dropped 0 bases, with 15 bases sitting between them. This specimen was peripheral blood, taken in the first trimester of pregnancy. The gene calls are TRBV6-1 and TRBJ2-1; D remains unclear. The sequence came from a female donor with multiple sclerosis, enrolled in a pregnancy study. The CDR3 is CASSEARGIPSSYNEQFF. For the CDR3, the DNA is TGTGCCAGCAGTGAAGCGAGAGGAATTCCTAGCTCCTACAATGAGCAGTTCTTC.